One and the same sample provided the 23 T cell receptor beta chains below, sequenced in a study of post-analysis software for immune sequencing data. Every TCR beta cDNA library bore unique molecular identifiers. TCRdb re-called the PCR reads through MiXCR, storing one row per CDR3 protein. The sample carries about 770,000 distinct CDR3 sequences, 46% recorded once. For these TCRs, the target antigens are not known. Notes on the study in general: TRBV5-6, TRBV5-1 and TRBV20-1 belonged to a set of about five TRBV segments that were more frequent in patients than controls.

The sample was blood. The receptors were sampled from a girl between 5 and 17 years old with multiple sclerosis.

The chain employs TRBV6-5 and TRBJ1-2; D unclear. The CDR3 covers 9 residues. The germline CDR1 and CDR2 sequences are MNHEY and SVGAGI. CDR3 in amino acids: CPESYGYTF. CDR3 sequence (DNA): TGTCCAGAGAGCTATGGCTACACCTTC.

The gene calls are TRBV9 and TRBJ2-1; either TRBD1 or TRBD2 may supply D (5 bases each). Per germline, CDR1 SGDLS and CDR2 YYNGEE. With 4 bases removed from V and 4 bases from J, the gap between germline ends came to 15 bases. CDR3 size: 15 residues. The CDR3 protein is CASSPGPSPYNEQFF. As DNA, the CDR3 is TGTGCCAGCAGCCCAGGGCCTAGCCCATACAATGAGCAGTTCTTC.

This rearrangement joins TRBV15 to TRBJ2-1, with a tentative D call TRBD1 (5 bases). V lost 1 base, J lost 0 bases, and 16 bases lay in between. The germline V gene encodes CDR1 LNHNV and CDR2 YYDKDF (reference sequence). CDR3 length: 18 residues. The CDR3 region is CATSRGLRGHNSYNEQFF. CDR3 coding DNA: TGTGCCACCAGCAGAGGGTTAAGAGGACACAACTCCTACAATGAGCAGTTCTTC.

In this sample, this clonotype turned up a few times. The chain employs TRBV11-1 and TRBJ2-5; 8 nucleotides agree with TRBD1. Judging by the DNA end, TRBJ2-7 fits better; the J call may be wrong. Germline CDR1 SGHAT, CDR2 FQDESV (reference sequence). The CDR3 is made up of 15 amino acids. The CDR3 bases are TGTGCCAGCAGCTCCAGAATTGGACAGGGAGGCGAGCAGTACTTC. Amino acids: CASSSRIGQGGEQYF.

This clonotype was seen only a few times. V gene TRBV20-1 combines with J gene TRBJ2-3, with D perhaps matching TRBD2 (7 bases). Germline V gene lookup returns CDR1 DFQATT and CDR2 SNEGSKA (reference sequence). The CDR3 length is 17 residues. V was shortened by 0 bases and J by 2 bases, with 18 bases between the two germline ends. CDR3 loop: CSARDMAGRGYTDTQYF. CDR3 nucleotide sequence: TGCAGTGCTAGAGATATGGCGGGGAGGGGGTACACAGATACGCAGTATTTT.

The chain couples TRBV20-1 to TRBJ1-4; D is possibly TRBD1 (6 bases). Germline V gene sequence: CDR1 DFQATT, CDR2 SNEGSKA (reference sequence). Trimming removed 6 bases at V and 4 bases at J, with 15 bases between. The CDR3 runs to 14 residues. Here the CDR3 reads CSARPQGINEKLFF. In nucleotides, the CDR3 is TGCAGTGCCCGACCGCAGGGGATTAATGAAAAACTGTTTTTT.

This clonotype appeared a few times. V gene TRBV20-1 combines with J gene TRBJ2-4; D might be TRBD2 (6 bases). The J call may be faulty, since TRBJ2-7 better matches the DNA end. The CDR3 covers 14 residues. Germline V gene lookup returns CDR1 DFQATT and CDR2 SNEGSKA (reference sequence). The DNA of the CDR3 is TGCAGTGCCACTAGGGCGGGAAAATTCGACGAGCAGTACTTC. It yields the protein CSATRAGKFDEQYF.

The rearrangement joins TRBV11-2 to TRBJ2-1, with D possibly matching TRBD1 (6 bases). CDR3 size: 14 residues. CDR1 SGHAT and CDR2 FQNNGV come from the germline V gene. Trimming removed 0 bases from V and 5 bases from J, with 8 bases in between. CDR3 amino acids: CASSLDRGHNEQFF. The CDR3 coding sequence is TGTGCCAGCAGCTTAGACAGGGGCCACAATGAGCAGTTCTTC.

The chain links TRBV28 to TRBJ2-5, with 9 nucleotides matching TRBD2. The J call may be wrong; the DNA end is better matched by TRBJ2-7. Germline-derived CDR1 and CDR2 are MDHEN and SYDVKM. The CDR3 is made up of 15 amino acids. CDR3: CASSPSREGHSEQYF. The CDR3 nucleotides read TGTGCCAGCAGTCCTTCGCGGGAGGGCCATTCCGAGCAGTACTTC.

The genes are TRBV7-3 and TRBJ2-1; 10 bases align to TRBD2. This CDR3 is 16 amino acids long. The trim removed 5 bases at V and 6 bases at J, leaving 10 bases unmatched. Germline CDR1 reads SGHTA; CDR2 reads FQGTGA. The CDR3 spells CASSPNGLAASNEQFF. The CDR3 bases are TGTGCCAGCAGCCCCAACGGACTAGCGGCTTCCAATGAGCAGTTCTTC.

J is TRBJ1-1 and V is TRBV9, with no clear D. With 3 bases removed from V and 6 bases from J, the gap between germline ends came to 15 bases. This CDR3 spans 14 amino acids. Germline-derived CDR1 and CDR2 are SGDLS and YYNGEE. CDR3 loop: CASSARMSDAEAFF. CDR3 DNA sequence: TGTGCCAGCAGCGCGCGGATGTCGGACGCTGAAGCTTTCTTT.

This clonotype was counted only a few times. This rearrangement joins TRBV4-1 to TRBJ1-2; the D is unclear. The CDR3 length is 15 residues. Trimming shortened V by 4 bases and J by 1 base, and 13 bases separated the two germline ends. CDR1 is MGHRA, CDR2 YSYEKL, per germline. The CDR3 DNA is TGCGCCAGCAGCCGCGACCGATCCAATAACTATGGCTACACCTTC. Translated, it gives CASSRDRSNNYGYTF.

The rearrangement uses TRBV20-1 and TRBJ2-7, with TRBD2 matching 10 bases. V was pared by 6 bases and J by 2 bases, with 4 bases of the junction left unmatched. The CDR3 consists of 13 residues. Germline assignment: CDR1 DFQATT and CDR2 SNEGSKA (reference sequence). In DNA form, the CDR3 reads TGCAGTGCCGAGCGGGAGGGTGCCTACGAGCAGTACTTC. Protein product: CSAEREGAYEQYF.

The J gene is TRBJ1-3, the V gene TRBV29-1; D is undetermined. The CDR3 has 14 amino acids. CDR1 is SQVTM and CDR2 is ANQGSEA in the germline V gene. V was cut by 7 bases and J by 0 bases, with 13 bases left in between. CDR3 coding DNA: TGCAGCGCCCTGGACCGGAGCTCTGGAAACACCATATATTTT. Amino acid sequence: CSALDRSSGNTIYF.

The rearrangement joins TRBV7-6 to TRBJ2-3; D remains unclear. Per germline, CDR1 SGHVS and CDR2 FNYEAQ. Trimming shortened V by 1 base and J by 2 bases, and 4 bases separated the two germline ends. The CDR3 consists of 13 residues. Here the CDR3 reads CASSLGITDTQYF. CDR3 nucleotide sequence: TGTGCCAGCAGCTTAGGCATCACAGATACGCAGTATTTT.

The J gene is TRBJ2-1, the V gene TRBV24-1, with D unclear. Germline lookup yields CDR1 KGHDR and CDR2 SFDVKD. V was pared by 5 bases and J by 8 bases, with 12 bases between. The CDR3 contains 13 residues. The CDR3 DNA reads TGTGCCACCAGTGTTGGAAGGTTCGATGAGCAGTTCTTC. As protein: CATSVGRFDEQFF.

This chain connects TRBV29-1 to TRBJ2-3, with 7 nucleotides matching TRBD2. Trimming cost V 1 base and J 2 bases; bases outside gene matches: 3. The CDR3 spans 14 residues. CDR1 is SQVTM and CDR2 is ANQGSEA in the germline V gene. CDR3 protein: CSVEGEGSTDTQYF. DNA for the CDR3: TGCAGCGTTGAAGGGGAGGGATCCACAGATACGCAGTATTTT.

This clonotype was seen a few times. The chain recombines TRBV7-6 with TRBJ2-7; the D gene is possibly TRBD1 (6 bases). Germline CDR1 SGHVS, CDR2 FNYEAQ. Trimming pared 1 base from V and 9 bases from J, leaving 16 bases between. The CDR3 spans 14 residues. CDR3 protein: CASSLEQGSSGQYF. The CDR3, as DNA: TGTGCCAGCAGCTTAGAACAGGGATCGAGCGGGCAGTACTTC.

The chain is built from TRBV12-3 or TRBV12-4 and TRBJ2-7; D gene ambiguous. The CDR3 extends over 13 amino acids. With 7 bases removed from V and 2 bases from J, the gap between germline ends came to 12 bases. CDR3 nucleotides: TGTGCCAGCAAGGCAGGCGTAGCCTACGAGCAGTACTTC. Protein sequence: CASKAGVAYEQYF.

This chain joins TRBV29-1 and TRBJ1-1; 7 nucleotides match TRBD1. The V gene's germline CDR1 is SQVTM and CDR2 ANQGSEA. The CDR3 length is 12 residues. With V trimmed by 3 bases and J by 6 bases, 4 bases remained unmatched. CDR3 sequence reads: CSVEGRGAEAFF. The CDR3 DNA follows: TGCAGCGTTGAGGGCAGGGGGGCTGAAGCTTTCTTT.

This clonotype came up many times. The chain employs TRBV12-3 or TRBV12-4 and TRBJ1-2; weak D call: TRBD1 (5 bases). V gave up 10 bases and J gave up 0 bases, with 12 bases separating them. This CDR3 has 13 amino acids. The CDR3 nucleotides read TGTGCCACCAAGGACAAGGCTAACTATGGCTACACCTTC. Residues: CATKDKANYGYTF.

This rearrangement joins TRBV20-1 to TRBJ2-4; 8 bases line up with TRBD1. The better agreement between TRBJ2-7 and the DNA end casts doubt on the J call. The germline V gene has CDR1 DFQATT and CDR2 SNEGSKA (reference sequence). This CDR3 has 13 residues. The CDR3 loop is CSAKTGDTYEQYF. CDR3 in DNA: TGCAGTGCTAAGACAGGGGACACCTACGAGCAGTACTTC.

Of note for this clonotype: The junction does not match germline at one end; this may be a read error. The chain joins TRBV7-2 to TRBJ2-4, with D tentatively TRBD2 (7 bases). The germline CDR1 and CDR2 sequences are SGHTA and FQGNSA. This CDR3 has 17 amino acids. CDR3 in DNA: TGTGCCCGCAGCTTAGGGGGGGGCCTACTAGCCAAAAACATTCAGTACTTC. It specifies CARSLGGGLLAKNIQYF.